This T cell receptor (beta chain) stems from a study of blood T cells in healthy people across ages. In its sample, this clonotype was seen a few times. Antigen: not known. Study-wide results and limits: Donor CMV status was unknown, possibly confounding expanded clonotype changes. A strong correlation was found between TCR beta diversity and the percentage of naive T cells. Per million T cells, TCR beta diversity dropped about linearly as age rose.

Primed by a sample-barcoded 5' primer and a J-beta primer mix, a second PCR proceeded for roughly 6 to 12 cycles. TCRdb called the 5' RACE reads again in MiXCR, with one record for every CDR3 protein. The sample includes 1.8 million or so distinct CDR3 sequences, about 39% of them seen just once. Staff drew approximately 9.1 milliliters of peripheral blood from each donor. The TCR was taken from a human donor in good health. Sequences were obtained from blood.

CDR3 loop: CSALDTASYEQYF. Here the CDR3 DNA reads TGCAGTGCCCTAGACACCGCCTCCTACGAGCAGTACTTC. The chain couples TRBV20-1 to TRBJ2-7; D gene uncertain. The CDR3 has 13 residues. V dropped 6 bases and J dropped 0 bases, with 12 bases sitting between them. In germline, CDR1 is DFQATT, CDR2 SNEGSKA (reference sequence).